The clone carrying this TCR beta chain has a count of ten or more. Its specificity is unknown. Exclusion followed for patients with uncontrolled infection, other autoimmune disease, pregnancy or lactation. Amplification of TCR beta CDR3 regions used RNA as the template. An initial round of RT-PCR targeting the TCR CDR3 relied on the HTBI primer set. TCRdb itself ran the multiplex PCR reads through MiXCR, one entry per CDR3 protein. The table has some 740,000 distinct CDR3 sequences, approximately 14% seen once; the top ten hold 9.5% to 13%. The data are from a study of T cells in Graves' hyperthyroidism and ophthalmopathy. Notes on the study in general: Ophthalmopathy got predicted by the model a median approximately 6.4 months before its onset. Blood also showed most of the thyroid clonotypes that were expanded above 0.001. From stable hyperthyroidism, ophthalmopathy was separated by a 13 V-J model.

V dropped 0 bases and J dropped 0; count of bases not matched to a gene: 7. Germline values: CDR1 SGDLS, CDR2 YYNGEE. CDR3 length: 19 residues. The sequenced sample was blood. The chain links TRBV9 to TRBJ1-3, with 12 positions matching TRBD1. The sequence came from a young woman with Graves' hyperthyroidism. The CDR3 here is CASSVGEGQGASSGNTIYF. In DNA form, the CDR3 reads TGTGCCAGCAGCGTAGGGGAGGGACAGGGGGCGAGCTCTGGAAACACCATATATTTT.